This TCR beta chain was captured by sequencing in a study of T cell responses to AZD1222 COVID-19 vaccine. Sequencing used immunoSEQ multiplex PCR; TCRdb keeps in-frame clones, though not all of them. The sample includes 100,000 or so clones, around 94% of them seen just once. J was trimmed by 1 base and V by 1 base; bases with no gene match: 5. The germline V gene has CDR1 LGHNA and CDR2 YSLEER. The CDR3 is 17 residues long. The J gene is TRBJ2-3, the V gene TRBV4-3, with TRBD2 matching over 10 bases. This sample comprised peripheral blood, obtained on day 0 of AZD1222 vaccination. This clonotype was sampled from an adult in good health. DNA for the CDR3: TGCGCCAGCAGCCAAGTGGCTAGCGGGGGAGGCACAGATACGCAGTATTTT. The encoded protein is CASSQVASGGGTDTQYF.